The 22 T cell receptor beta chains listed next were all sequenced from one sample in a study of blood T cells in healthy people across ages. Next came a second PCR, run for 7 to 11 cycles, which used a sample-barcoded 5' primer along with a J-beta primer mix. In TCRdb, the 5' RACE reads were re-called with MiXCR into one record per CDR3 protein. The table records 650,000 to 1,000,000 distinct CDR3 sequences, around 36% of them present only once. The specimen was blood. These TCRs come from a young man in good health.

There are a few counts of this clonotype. DNA of the CDR3: TGTGCCAGCGGCCCGACAGGGGCGGTCGATACGCAGTATTTT. This translates into CASGPTGAVDTQYF. The V and J genes are TRBV12-3 or TRBV12-4 and TRBJ2-3; 8 bases fit TRBD1. The CDR3 is made up of 14 amino acids. The V gene end was trimmed by 8 bases and the J gene end by 6 bases; junction bases not matched to a gene: 10.

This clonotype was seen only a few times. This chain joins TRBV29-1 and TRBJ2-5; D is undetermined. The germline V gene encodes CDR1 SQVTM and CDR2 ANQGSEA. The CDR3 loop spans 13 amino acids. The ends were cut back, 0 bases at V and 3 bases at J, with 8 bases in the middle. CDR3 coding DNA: TGCAGCGTTGAAGAGGTGGCCGAAGAGACCCAGTACTTC. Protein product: CSVEEVAEETQYF. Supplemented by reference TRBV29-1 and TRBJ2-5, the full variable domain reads SAVISQKPSRDICQRGTSLTIQCQVDSQVTMMFWYRQQPGQSLTLIATANQGSEATYESGFVIDKFPISRPNLTFSTLTVSNMSPEDSSIYLCSVEEVAEETQYFGPGTRLLVL.

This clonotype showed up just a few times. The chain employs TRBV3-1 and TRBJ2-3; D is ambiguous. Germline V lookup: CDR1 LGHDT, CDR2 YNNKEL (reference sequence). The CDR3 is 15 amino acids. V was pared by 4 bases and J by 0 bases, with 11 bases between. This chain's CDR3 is CASSLTVSSTDTQYF. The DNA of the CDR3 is TGTGCCAGCAGCCTCACCGTATCTAGCACAGATACGCAGTATTTT.

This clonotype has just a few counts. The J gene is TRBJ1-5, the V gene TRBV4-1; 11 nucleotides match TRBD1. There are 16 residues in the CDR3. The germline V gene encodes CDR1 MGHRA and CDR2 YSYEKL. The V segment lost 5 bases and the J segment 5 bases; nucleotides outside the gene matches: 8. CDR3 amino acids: CASSNTDRGLYQPQHF. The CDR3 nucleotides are TGCGCCAGCAGCAACACGGACAGGGGGCTCTATCAGCCCCAGCATTTT.

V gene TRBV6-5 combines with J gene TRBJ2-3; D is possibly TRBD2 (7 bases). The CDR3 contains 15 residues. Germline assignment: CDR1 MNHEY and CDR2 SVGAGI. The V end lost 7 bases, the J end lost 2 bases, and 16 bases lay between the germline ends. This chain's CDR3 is CASTNQGGATDTQYF. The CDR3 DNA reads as TGTGCCAGCACCAATCAAGGGGGGGCCACAGATACGCAGTATTTT.

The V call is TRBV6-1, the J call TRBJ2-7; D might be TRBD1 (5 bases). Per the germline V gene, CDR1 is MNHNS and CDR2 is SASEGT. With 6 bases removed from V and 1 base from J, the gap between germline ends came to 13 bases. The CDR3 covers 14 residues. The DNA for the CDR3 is TGTGCCAGCAGGGTGTTACAGGATTCCTACGAGCAGTACTTC. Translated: CASRVLQDSYEQYF.

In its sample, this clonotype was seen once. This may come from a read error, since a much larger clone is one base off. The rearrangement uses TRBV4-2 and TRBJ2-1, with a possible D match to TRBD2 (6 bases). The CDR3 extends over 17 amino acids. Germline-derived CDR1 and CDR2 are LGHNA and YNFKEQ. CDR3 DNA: TGTGCCAGCAGCCAAGATGCGTCAGCTAGCGATTACAATAAGCAGTTCTTC. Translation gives CASSQDASASDYNKQFF.

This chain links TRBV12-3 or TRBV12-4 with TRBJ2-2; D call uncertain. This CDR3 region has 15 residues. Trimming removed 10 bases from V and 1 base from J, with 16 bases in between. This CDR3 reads CATTRAAENTGELFF. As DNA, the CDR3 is TGTGCCACCACCCGGGCGGCCGAGAACACCGGGGAGCTGTTTTTT.

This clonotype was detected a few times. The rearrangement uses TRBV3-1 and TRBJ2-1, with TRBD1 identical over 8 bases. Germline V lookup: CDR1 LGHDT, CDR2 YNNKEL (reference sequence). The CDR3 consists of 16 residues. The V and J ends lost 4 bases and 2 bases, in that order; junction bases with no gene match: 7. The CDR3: CASSRSAGGPYNEQFF. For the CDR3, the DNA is TGTGCCAGCAGCCGGTCCGCAGGGGGCCCCTACAATGAGCAGTTCTTC.

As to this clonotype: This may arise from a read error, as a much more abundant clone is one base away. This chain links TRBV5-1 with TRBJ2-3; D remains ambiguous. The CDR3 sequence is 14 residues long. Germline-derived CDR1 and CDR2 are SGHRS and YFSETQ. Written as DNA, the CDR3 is TGCACCAGCAGCTTGCTTGGGGGCACAGATACGCAGTATTTT. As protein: CTSSLLGGTDTQYF. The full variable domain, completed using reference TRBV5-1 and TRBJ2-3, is KAGVTQTPRYLIKTRGQQVTLSCSPISGHRSVSWYQQTPGQGLQFLFEYFSETQRNKGNFPGRFSGRQFSNSRSEMNVSTLELGDSALYLCTSSLLGGTDTQYFGPGTRLTVL.

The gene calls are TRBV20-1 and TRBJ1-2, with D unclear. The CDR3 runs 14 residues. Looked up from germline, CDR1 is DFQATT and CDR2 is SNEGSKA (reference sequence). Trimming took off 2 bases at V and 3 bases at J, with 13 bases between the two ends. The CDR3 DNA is TGCAGTGCTAGAATCCTCGGCGGAGACTATGGCTACACCTTC. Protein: CSARILGGDYGYTF.

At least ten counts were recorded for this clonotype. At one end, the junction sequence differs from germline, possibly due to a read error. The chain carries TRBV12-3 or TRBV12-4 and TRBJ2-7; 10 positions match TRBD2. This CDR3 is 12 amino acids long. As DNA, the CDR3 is TGTGCCAGCAGTCTAGCGGGGGAAGAGCAGTACTTC. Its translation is CASSLAGEEQYF.

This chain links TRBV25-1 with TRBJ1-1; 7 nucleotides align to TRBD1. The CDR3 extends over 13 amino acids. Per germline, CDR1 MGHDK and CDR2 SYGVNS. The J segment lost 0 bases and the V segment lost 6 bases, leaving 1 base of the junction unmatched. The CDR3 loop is CASRQGMNTEAFF. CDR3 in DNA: TGTGCCAGCAGACAGGGGATGAACACTGAAGCTTTCTTT.

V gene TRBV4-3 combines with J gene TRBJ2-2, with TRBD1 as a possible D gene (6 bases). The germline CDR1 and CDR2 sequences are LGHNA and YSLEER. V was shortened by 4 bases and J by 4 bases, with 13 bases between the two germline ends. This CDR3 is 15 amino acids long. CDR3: CASSLRQAVTGELFF. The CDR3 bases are TGCGCCAGCAGCCTTCGACAGGCCGTCACCGGGGAGCTGTTTTTT.

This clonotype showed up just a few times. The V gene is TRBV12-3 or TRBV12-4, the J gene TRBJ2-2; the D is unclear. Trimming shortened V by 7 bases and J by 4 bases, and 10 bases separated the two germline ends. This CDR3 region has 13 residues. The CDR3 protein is CASTSRPTGELFF. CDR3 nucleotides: TGTGCCAGCACCTCCAGACCCACCGGGGAGCTGTTTTTT.

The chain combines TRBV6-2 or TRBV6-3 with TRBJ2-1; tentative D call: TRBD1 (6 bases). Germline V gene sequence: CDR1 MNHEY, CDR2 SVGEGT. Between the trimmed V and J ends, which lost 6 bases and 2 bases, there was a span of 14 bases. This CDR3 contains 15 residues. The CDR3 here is CASREQGNTYNEQFF. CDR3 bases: TGTGCCAGCAGAGAACAGGGCAACACCTACAATGAGCAGTTCTTC.

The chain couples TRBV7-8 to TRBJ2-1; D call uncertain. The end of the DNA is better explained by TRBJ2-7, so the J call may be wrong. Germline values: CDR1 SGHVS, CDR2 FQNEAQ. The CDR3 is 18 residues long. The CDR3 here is CASSFRGGEASSYNEQYF. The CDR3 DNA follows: TGTGCCAGCAGCTTTCGTGGCGGAGAAGCCTCCTCCTACAATGAGCAGTACTTC.

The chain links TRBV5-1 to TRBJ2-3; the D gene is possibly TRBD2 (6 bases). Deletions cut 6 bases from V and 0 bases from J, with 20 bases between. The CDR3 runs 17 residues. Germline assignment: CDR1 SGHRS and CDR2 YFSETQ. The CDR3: CASKRFAGPSSTDTQYF. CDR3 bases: TGCGCCAGCAAACGGTTTGCGGGGCCTTCTAGCACAGATACGCAGTATTTT.

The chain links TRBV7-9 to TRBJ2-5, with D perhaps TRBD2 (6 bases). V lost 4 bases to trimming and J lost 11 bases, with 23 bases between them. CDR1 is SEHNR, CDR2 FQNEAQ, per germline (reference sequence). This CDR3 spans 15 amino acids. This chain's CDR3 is CASSSSGLEAYEQYF. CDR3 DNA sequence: TGTGCCAGCAGCTCCTCGGGACTGGAGGCCTATGAGCAGTACTTC.

CDR3 amino acids: CASSLGVSTEAFF. CDR3 bases: TGCGCCAGCAGCCTGGGGGTTTCCACTGAAGCTTTCTTT. V and J are TRBV4-3 and TRBJ1-1; TRBD1 might be the D (5 bases). CDR1 is LGHNA, CDR2 YSLEER, per germline. This CDR3 contains 13 residues. Trimming removed 4 bases at V and 4 bases at J, with 10 bases between.

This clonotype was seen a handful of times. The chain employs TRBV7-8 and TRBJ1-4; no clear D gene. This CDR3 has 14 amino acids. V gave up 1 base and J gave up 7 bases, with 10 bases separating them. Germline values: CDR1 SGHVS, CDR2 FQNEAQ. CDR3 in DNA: TGTGCCAGCAGCTTAGACAGTTGGTCTGAAAAACTGTTTTTT. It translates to CASSLDSWSEKLFF.

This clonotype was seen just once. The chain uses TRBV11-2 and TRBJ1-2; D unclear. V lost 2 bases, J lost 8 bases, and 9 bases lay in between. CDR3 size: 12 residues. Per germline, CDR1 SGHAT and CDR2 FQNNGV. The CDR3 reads CASSLNWEGYTF. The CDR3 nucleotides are TGTGCCAGCAGCTTAAATTGGGAGGGCTACACCTTC.